The 14 T cell receptor beta chains reported below all come from one sample, sequenced in a study of blood T cell repertoires in COVID-19. Profiling relied on immunoSEQ multiplex PCR, and the TCRdb table lists in-frame clones only, not all of them. The sample records more than 150,000 clones, about 78% being singletons. Input material: PBMCs or T cells enriched from blood (not recorded which). The receptors come from a woman aged 50 to 65 who had recovered from COVID-19.

The chain uses TRBV27 and TRBJ1-1; 9 nucleotides align to TRBD1. There are 12 residues in the CDR3. V dropped 10 bases and J dropped 4; count of bases not matched to a gene: 4. Per germline, CDR1 MNHEY and CDR2 SMNVEV (reference sequence). CDR3 bases: TGTGCCACCTCGACAGGGGGCACTGAAGCTTTCTTT. Encoded protein: CATSTGGTEAFF.

The chain is built from TRBV27 and TRBJ1-5; 9 nucleotides line up with TRBD1. The trim removed 6 bases at V and 7 bases at J, leaving 7 bases unmatched. The CDR3 consists of 14 residues. Per germline, CDR1 MNHEY and CDR2 SMNVEV (reference sequence). CDR3 sequence (DNA): TGTGCCAGCAGAGGACAGGGGATGGGGCAGCCCCAGCATTTT. Its protein product is CASRGQGMGQPQHF.

This rearrangement joins TRBV4-2 to TRBJ2-3; 10 bases map to TRBD2. Trimming at V came to 0 bases and at J to 3 bases, leaving 9 bases not matched to a gene. Germline CDR1 is LGHNA and CDR2 is YNFKEQ. The CDR3 length is 18 residues. CDR3 loop: CASSQDPIAGGGTDTQYF. The CDR3 DNA is TGTGCCAGCAGCCAAGATCCCATAGCGGGAGGTGGTACAGATACGCAGTATTTT.

The V gene is TRBV27, the J gene TRBJ2-7; 12 nucleotides align to TRBD2. The CDR3 has 17 amino acids. With V trimmed by 10 bases and J by 4 bases, 17 bases remained unmatched. The germline V gene has CDR1 MNHEY and CDR2 SMNVEV (reference sequence). This chain's CDR3 is CATVQSESLAGGYEQYF. CDR3 nucleotides: TGTGCCACAGTGCAGAGCGAATCCCTAGCGGGAGGGTACGAGCAGTACTTC.

J is TRBJ2-1 and V is TRBV4-2; 10 bases align to TRBD2. This CDR3 comprises 16 residues. The V gene end was trimmed by 4 bases and the J gene end by 3 bases; junction bases not matched to a gene: 6. Germline V gene data show CDR1 as LGHNA and CDR2 as YNFKEQ. CDR3 DNA: TGTGCCAGCAGCCCAGAACTAGCGGGGCACTACAATGAGCAGTTCTTC. This gives the protein CASSPELAGHYNEQFF.

The chain combines TRBV11-3 with TRBJ1-1; D is unresolved. The CDR3 has 13 residues. Germline lookup yields CDR1 SGHNT and CDR2 YENEEA. The V and J ends lost 2 bases and 1 base respectively, with 5 bases between them. For the CDR3, the DNA is TGTGCCAGCAGCTTACGAGAGAACACTGAAGCTTTCTTT. The encoded protein is CASSLRENTEAFF.

This clone was seen more than once but under ten times. J is TRBJ1-2 and V is TRBV7-9, with D possibly TRBD1 on 5 matching bases. Trimming removed 5 bases at V and 8 bases at J, with 15 bases between. The CDR3 has 13 residues. CDR1 SEHNR and CDR2 FQNEAQ come from the germline V gene (reference sequence). The CDR3: CASSPTGGVGYTF. The CDR3 nucleotides read TGTGCCAGCAGCCCCACGGGGGGGGTCGGCTACACCTTC.

V gene TRBV30 combines with J gene TRBJ2-1; 10 bases agree with TRBD2. Trimming took 0 bases from V and 2 from J; bases not matched to a gene: 4. The germline CDR1 and CDR2 sequences are GTSNPN and SVGIG (reference sequence). The CDR3 totals 16 residues. The chain's CDR3 is CAWSVGLAGAYNEQFF. Written as DNA, the CDR3 is TGTGCCTGGAGTGTGGGGCTAGCGGGAGCCTACAATGAGCAGTTCTTC.

This chain links TRBV19 with TRBJ2-6; D perhaps matches TRBD1 (7 bases). The CDR3 covers 17 residues. The germline gives CDR1 LNHDA, CDR2 SQIVND (reference sequence). Trimming left V 2 bases short and J 4 bases short, with 15 bases between. The CDR3 sequence: CASSIKEGAKGANVLTF. The CDR3 nucleotides read TGTGCCAGTAGTATAAAGGAGGGGGCGAAGGGGGCCAACGTCCTGACTTTC.

This clone appeared once. The chain has TRBV7-3 and TRBJ1-4; no firm D call. Looked up from germline, CDR1 is SGHTA and CDR2 is FQGTGA. The CDR3 runs 16 residues. V lost 5 bases, J lost 0 bases, and 13 bases lay in between. In nucleotides, the CDR3 is TGTGCCAGCAGCAAAACTACCGTTGCAACTAATGAAAAACTGTTTTTT. As protein: CASSKTTVATNEKLFF.

This chain connects TRBV6-5 to TRBJ2-3, with 8 bases identical to TRBD2. J lost 2 bases, V lost 0 bases, and 4 bases had no gene match. Per the germline V gene, CDR1 is MNHEY and CDR2 is SVGAGI. This CDR3 comprises 16 residues. The CDR3: CASSYSSGSDTDTQYF. The CDR3 DNA reads TGTGCCAGCAGTTACTCCAGCGGGAGCGACACAGATACGCAGTATTTT.

The CDR3 is CASSPAGEGYTF. In DNA, the CDR3 is TGTGCCAGCTCACCAGCAGGGGAGGGCTACACCTTC. This chain connects TRBV18 to TRBJ1-2; D is possibly TRBD1 (6 bases). The CDR3 length is 12 residues. Germline V gene data show CDR1 as KGHSH and CDR2 as LQKENI. Trimming cost V 2 bases and J 8 bases, with 9 bases left between them. The whole variable domain, remainder taken from reference TRBV18 and TRBJ1-2, is NAGVMQNPRHLVRRRGQEARLRCSPMKGHSHVYWYRQLPEEGLKFMVYLQKENIIDESGMPKERFSAEFPKEGPSILRIQQVVRGDSAAYFCASSPAGEGYTFGSGTRLTVV.

V and J are TRBV11-2 and TRBJ2-1, with 7 bases matching TRBD1. J gave up 4 bases and V 4 bases, and 7 bases lay outside the gene matches. There are 15 residues in the CDR3. Germline V gives CDR1 SGHAT, CDR2 FQNNGV. The CDR3 nucleotides are TGTGCCAGCAGCTCACCGGGACAGCTTTACAATGAGCAGTTCTTC. Encoded protein: CASSSPGQLYNEQFF.

The chain has TRBV4-2 and TRBJ2-2; TRBD2 matches at 8 bases. Germline V gene lookup returns CDR1 LGHNA and CDR2 YNFKEQ. The length of the CDR3 is 16 residues. V lost 4 bases to trimming and J lost 4 bases; unmatched junction nucleotides: 8. Written as DNA, the CDR3 is TGTGCCAGCAGCCCAGTGGGGACTAGAGGCACCGGGGAGCTGTTTTTT. It yields the protein CASSPVGTRGTGELFF.